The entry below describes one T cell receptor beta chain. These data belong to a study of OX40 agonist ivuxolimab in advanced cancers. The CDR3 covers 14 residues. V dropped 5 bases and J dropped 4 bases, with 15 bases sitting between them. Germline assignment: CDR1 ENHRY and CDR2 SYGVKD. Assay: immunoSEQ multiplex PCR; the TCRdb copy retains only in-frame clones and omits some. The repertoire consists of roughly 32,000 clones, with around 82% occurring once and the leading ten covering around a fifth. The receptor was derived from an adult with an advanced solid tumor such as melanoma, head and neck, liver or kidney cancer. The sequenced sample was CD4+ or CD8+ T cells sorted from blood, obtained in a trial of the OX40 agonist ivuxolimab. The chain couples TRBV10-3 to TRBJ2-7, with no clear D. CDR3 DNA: TGTGCCATCAGTTTAGACTCCGGTTCGTACGAGCAGTACTTC. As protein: CAISLDSGSYEQYF.